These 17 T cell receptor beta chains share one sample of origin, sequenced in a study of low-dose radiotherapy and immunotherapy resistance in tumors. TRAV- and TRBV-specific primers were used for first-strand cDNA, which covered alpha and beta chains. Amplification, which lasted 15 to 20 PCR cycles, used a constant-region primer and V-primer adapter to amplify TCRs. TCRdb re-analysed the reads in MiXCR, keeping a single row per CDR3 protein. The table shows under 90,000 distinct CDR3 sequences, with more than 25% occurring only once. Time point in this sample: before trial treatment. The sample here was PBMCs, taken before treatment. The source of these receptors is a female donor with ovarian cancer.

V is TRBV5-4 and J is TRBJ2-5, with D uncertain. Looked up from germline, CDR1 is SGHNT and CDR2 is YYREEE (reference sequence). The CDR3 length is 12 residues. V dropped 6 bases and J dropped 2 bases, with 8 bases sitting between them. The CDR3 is CASNFPQETQYF. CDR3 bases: TGTGCCAGCAACTTTCCACAAGAGACCCAGTACTTC.

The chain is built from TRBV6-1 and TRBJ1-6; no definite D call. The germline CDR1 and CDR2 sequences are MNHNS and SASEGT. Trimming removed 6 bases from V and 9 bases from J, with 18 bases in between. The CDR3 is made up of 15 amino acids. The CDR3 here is CASSHRPILGSPLHF. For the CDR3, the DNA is TGTGCCAGCAGCCATAGACCGATTCTAGGTTCACCCCTCCACTTT.

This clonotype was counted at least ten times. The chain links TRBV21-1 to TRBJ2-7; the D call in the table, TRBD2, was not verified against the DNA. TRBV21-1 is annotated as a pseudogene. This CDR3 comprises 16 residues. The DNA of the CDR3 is TGTGCCAGCAGCAAACGAAGGACTAGAGGAGCCTACGAGCAGTACTTC. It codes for CASSKRRTRGAYEQYF.

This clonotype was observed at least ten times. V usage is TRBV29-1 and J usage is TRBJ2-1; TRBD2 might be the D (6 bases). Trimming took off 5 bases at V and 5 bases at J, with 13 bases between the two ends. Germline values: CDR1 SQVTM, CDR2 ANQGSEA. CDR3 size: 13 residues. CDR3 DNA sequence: TGCAGCGTTAGAAGCGGGTCCCACAATGAGCAGTTCTTC. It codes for CSVRSGSHNEQFF.

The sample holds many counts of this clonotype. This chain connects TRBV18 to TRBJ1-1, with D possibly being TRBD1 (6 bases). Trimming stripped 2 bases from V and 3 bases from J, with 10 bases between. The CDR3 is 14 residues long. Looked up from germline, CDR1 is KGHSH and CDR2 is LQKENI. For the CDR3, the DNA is TGTGCCAGCTCACCAGGGGGCTGGGACACTGAAGCTTTCTTT. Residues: CASSPGGWDTEAFF.

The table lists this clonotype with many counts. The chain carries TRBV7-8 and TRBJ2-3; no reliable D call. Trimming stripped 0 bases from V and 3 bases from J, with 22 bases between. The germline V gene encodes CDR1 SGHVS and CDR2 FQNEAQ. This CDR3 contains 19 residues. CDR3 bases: TGTGCCAGCAGCTTAGCGCAAAGGCTTCGACGGGTTTTAACAGATACGCAGTATTTT. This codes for CASSLAQRLRRVLTDTQYF.

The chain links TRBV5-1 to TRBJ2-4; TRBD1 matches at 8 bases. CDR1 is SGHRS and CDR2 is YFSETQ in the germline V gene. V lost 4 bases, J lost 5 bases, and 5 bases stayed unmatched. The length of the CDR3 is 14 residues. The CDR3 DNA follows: TGCGCCAGCAGCGTAGGGACAGGTGAAAACATTCAGTACTTC. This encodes CASSVGTGENIQYF.

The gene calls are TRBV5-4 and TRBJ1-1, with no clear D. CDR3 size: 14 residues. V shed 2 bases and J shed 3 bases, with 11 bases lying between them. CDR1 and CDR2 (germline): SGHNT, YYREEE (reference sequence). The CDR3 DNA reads TGTGCCAGCAGCTTCGACCCAGCGTACACTGAAGCTTTCTTT. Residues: CASSFDPAYTEAFF.

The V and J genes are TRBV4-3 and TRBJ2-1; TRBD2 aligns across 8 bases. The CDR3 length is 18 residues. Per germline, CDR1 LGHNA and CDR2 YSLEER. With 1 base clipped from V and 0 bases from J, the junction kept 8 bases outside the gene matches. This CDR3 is CASSQGPSGPSSYNEQFF. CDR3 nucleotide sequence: TGCGCCAGCAGCCAAGGCCCTAGCGGGCCGAGCTCCTACAATGAGCAGTTCTTC.

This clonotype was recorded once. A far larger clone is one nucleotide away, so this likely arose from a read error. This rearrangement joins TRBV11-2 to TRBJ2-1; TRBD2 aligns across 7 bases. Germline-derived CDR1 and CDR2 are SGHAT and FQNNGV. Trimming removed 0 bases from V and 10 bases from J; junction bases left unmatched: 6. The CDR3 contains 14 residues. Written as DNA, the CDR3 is TGTGCCAGCAGCTTAGAAGGGACTACCTACGAGCAGTTCTTC. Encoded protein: CASSLEGTTYEQFF.

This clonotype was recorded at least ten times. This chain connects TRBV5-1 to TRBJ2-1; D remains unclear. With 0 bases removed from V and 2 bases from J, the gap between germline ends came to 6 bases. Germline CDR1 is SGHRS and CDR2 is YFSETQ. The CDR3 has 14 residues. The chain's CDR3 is CASSLEVPYNEQFF. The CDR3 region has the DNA TGCGCCAGCAGCTTGGAAGTGCCCTACAATGAGCAGTTCTTC.

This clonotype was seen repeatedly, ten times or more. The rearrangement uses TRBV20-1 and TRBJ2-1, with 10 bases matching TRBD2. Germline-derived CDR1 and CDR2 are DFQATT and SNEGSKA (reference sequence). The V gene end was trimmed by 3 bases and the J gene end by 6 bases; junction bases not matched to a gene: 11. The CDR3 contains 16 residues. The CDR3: CSASPRLAGDINEQFF. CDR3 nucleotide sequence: TGCAGTGCTAGCCCTCGGCTAGCGGGAGACATCAATGAGCAGTTCTTC.

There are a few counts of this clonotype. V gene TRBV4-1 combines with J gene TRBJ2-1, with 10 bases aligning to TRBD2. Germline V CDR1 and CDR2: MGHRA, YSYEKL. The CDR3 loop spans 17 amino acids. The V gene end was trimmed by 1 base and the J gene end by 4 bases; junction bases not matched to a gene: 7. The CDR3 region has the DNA TGCGCCAGCAGCCAAGCACGCTGGACTAGCGGTTACAATGAGCAGTTCTTC. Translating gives CASSQARWTSGYNEQFF.

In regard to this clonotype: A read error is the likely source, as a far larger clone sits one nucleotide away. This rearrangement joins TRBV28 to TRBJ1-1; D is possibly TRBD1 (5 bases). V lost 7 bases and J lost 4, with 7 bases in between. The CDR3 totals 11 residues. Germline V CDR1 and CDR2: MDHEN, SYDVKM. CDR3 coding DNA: TGTGCCAGCAACCAGGGCACTGAAGCTTTCTTT. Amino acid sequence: CASNQGTEAFF. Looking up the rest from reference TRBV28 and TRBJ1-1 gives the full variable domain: DVKVTQSSRYLVKRTGEKVFLECVQDMDHENMFWYRQDPGLGLRLIYFSYDVKMKEKGDIPEGYSVSREKKERFSLILESASTNQTSMYLCASNQGTEAFFGQGTRLTVV.

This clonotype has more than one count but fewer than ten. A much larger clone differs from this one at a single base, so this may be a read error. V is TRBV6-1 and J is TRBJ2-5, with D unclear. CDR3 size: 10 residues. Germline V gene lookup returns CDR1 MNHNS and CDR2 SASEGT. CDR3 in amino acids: CASREETQYF. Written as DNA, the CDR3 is TGTGCCAGCAGAGAAGAGACCCAGTACTTC.

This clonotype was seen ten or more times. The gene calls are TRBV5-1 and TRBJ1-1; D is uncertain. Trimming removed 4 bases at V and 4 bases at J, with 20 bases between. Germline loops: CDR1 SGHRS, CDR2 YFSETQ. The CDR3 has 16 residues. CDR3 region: CASSVQAPGFVTEAFF. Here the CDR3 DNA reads TGCGCCAGCAGCGTCCAGGCCCCGGGGTTTGTCACTGAAGCTTTCTTT. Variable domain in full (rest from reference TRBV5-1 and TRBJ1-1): KAGVTQTPRYLIKTRGQQVTLSCSPISGHRSVSWYQQTPGQGLQFLFEYFSETQRNKGNFPGRFSGRQFSNSRSEMNVSTLELGDSALYLCASSVQAPGFVTEAFFGQGTRLTVV.

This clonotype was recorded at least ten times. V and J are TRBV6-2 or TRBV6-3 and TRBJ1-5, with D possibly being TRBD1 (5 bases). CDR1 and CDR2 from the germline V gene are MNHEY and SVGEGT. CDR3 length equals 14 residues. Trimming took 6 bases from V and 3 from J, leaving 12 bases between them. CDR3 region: CASSTGATNQPQHF. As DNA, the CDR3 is TGTGCCAGCAGCACAGGAGCAACCAATCAGCCCCAGCATTTT.